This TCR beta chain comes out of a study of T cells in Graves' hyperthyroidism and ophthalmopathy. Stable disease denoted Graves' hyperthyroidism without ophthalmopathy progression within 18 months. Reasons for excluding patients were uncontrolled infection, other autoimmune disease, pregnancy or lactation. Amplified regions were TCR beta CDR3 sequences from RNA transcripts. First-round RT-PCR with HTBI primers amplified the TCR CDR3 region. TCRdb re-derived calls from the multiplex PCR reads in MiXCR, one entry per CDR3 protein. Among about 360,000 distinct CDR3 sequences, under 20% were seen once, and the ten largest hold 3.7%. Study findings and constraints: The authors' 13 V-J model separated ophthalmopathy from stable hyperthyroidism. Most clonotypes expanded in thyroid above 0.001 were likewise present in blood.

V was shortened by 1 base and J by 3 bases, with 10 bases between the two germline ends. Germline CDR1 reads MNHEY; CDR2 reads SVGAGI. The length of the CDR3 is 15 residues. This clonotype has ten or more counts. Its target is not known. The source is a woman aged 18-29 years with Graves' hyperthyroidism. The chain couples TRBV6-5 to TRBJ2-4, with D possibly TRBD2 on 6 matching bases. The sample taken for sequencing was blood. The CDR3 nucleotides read TGTGCCAGCAGTTACTTAATGGGAGGCAAAAACATTCAGTACTTC. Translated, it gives CASSYLMGGKNIQYF.